This record concerns one T cell receptor (beta chain) sequence. Only a few counts were recorded for this clone. Its antigen has not been determined. Per-base qualities were not stored, and no clone one base away is much larger. This sample stems from a study of CD8+ T cells in alopecia areata (dated by TCRdb to 2016 to 2018). Regarding the research as a whole: The treated patients took part in an open-label pilot trial in which moderate-to-severe alopecia areata was treated with oral tofacitinib at 5 to 10 mg twice daily. Patients received tofacitinib for 6 to 18 months and were then followed off drug for 6 months to check for delayed response and recurrence. The study used high-throughput TCRbeta sequencing to examine T cell clonal expansion in alopecia areata, in both the C3H/HeJ mouse model and human patients. On the human side, TCRbeta sequencing was run on scalp tissue and on sorted CD4+ and CD8+ peripheral blood T cells from healthy controls and from alopecia areata patients with either patchy or totalis/universalis disease. Biopsies were taken from tofacitinib-treated patients at baseline and again at 4 and 24 weeks into treatment, and several of those patients also had a later scalp biopsy. Clonality in the scalp was compared among normal scalp (n=4), patchy alopecia areata scalp (n=8), and alopecia totalis/universalis scalp (n=8). RNA was extracted with the PAXgene miRNA kit for fixed scalp, the miRNeasy kit for PBMCs, and the RNeasy kit for mouse skin. TCRbeta CDR3 regions were amplified by immunoSEQ multiplex PCR using 35 Vbeta forward and 13 Jbeta reverse primers.

What the time point label conveys for this sample: baseline before oral tofacitinib. Lesional scalp punch biopsies and peripheral blood were collected from alopecia areata patients. After PBMCs were isolated by density centrifugation and stained for CD3, CD4 and CD8, a FACSAria was used to sort CD4+ and CD8+ T cells. Results and caveats for the whole study, not just this receptor: Shared TCR sequences between patients were less evident than in mice, which may be partly attributable to HLA diversity in the patient population. Scalp TCR repertoire analysis is complicated because resident alphabeta T cells in normal human skin are also sequenced, whereas mouse skin is dominated by gammadelta T cells. Compared with normal scalp, lesional scalp had higher clonality and more expanded CD8+ clones, particularly in alopecia totalis/universalis, a pattern that suggests antigenic drive.

V was cut back by 2 bases and J by 0 bases, leaving a gap of 11 bases between them. The CDR1 and CDR2 encoded by the germline V gene are MGHRA and YSYEKL. From the cysteine through the phenylalanine, the CDR3 covers 16 amino acids. The entry retains the CDR3 DNA only, 48 bases that are in frame from base 1. The library was made by the immunoSEQ multiplex PCR assay. RNA was extracted from all samples and reverse transcribed into cDNA, which served as template for TCR sequencing. First-strand cDNA was synthesized using SuperScript III with a 2:1 mix of oligo-dT and random hexamers. A synthetic immune receptor repertoire was used to gauge amplification bias, and whatever bias remained was removed computationally. The study's own analysis went as follows. Raw reads were preprocessed to remove errors, and CDR3 was defined according to IMGT conventions as the region from the conserved cysteine to phenylalanine. Clonality was computed by normalizing Shannon entropy by log2 of the number of productive unique TCRs and subtracting the result from 1. Whether each scalp clone was CD4 or CD8 was inferred by checking scalp TCRbeta sequences against the CD4 and CD8 repertoires from sorted blood. This is the immuneACCESS table as TCRdb keeps it, with only in-frame sequences that have V and J called. A part of the clones is gone; compared with another copy, unresolved V genes explain less than half, and the rest is unexplained. V, J and clone size were drawn from that table, and D and trimming were deduced from the DNA. In all, the sample holds about 180,000 clones, and less than 75% of those were seen once. The ten biggest clones cover 11% of the sample.

Here the chain combines TRBV4-1 and TRBJ1-5, with no confidently assigned D gene. This clonotype originated in a human donor with alopecia areata. The specimen comprised CD8+ T cells sorted from blood, sampled at week 0. The CDR3 region reads CASSQQELNSNQPQHF. The DNA sequence reads TGCGCCAGCAGCCAACAGGAACTGAATAGCAATCAGCCCCAGCATTTT.